This T cell receptor (beta chain) was sequenced during a study of T cells in tumors after PD-1 blockade. Only in-frame clones appear in the TCRdb table, and some are missing; sequencing was by immunoSEQ multiplex PCR. The profile shows approximately 60,000 clones, roughly 77% of them singletons. Germline loops: CDR1 LGHDT, CDR2 YNNKEL (reference sequence). V lost 0 bases and J 14 bases, leaving 26 bases between the germline ends. The CDR3 contains 18 residues. This sequence originates from a human donor with basal cell carcinoma. Source: PBMCs, taken before anti-PD-1 treatment. This chain joins TRBV3-1 (or the pseudogene TRBV3-2) and TRBJ1-6; D is undetermined. As DNA, the CDR3 is TGTGCCAGCAGCCAAGAGGGCCACCATGGTGGGGAGATCGGGACCCTCCACTTT. Protein product: CASSQEGHHGGEIGTLHF.